The 19 T cell receptor beta chains below come from one sample, sequenced in a study of STAT3 mutations in large granular lymphocyte leukemia. No antigen has been identified for these receptors. Findings and limits, study-wide: In T-cell large granular lymphocyte leukemia, about half of patients showed multiple immunodominant subclonotypes.

Sequenced by immunoSEQ multiplex PCR; TCRdb stores in-frame clones only, minus some. The sample records about 9,200 clones, around 89% being singletons. The sample consisted of peripheral blood mononuclear cells. Receptor source: a man aged 55 to 70 with T-cell large granular lymphocyte leukemia. Some clones in this sample may be carry-over from other donors' samples.

The chain carries TRBV19 and TRBJ2-7, with 10 positions matching TRBD1. The CDR3 totals 15 residues. Germline lookup yields CDR1 LNHDA and CDR2 SQIVND (reference sequence). V shed 5 bases, J shed 3 bases, and the junction held 7 bases outside the gene matches. The CDR3 nucleotides are TGTGCCAGTAGTGGACCGGGACAGGGGAACTACGAGCAGTACTTC. Translated: CASSGPGQGNYEQYF. Based on the CDR3 plus reference TRBV19 and TRBJ2-7, the full variable domain is DGGITQSPKYLFRKEGQNVTLSCEQNLNHDAMYWYRQDPGQGLRLIYYSQIVNDFQKGDIAEGYSVSREKKESFPLTVTSAQKNPTAFYLCASSGPGQGNYEQYFGPGTRLTVT.

The CDR3 loop reads CASSHAPDSEAFF. The CDR3 DNA reads as TGTGCCAGCAGCCACGCCCCGGACAGTGAAGCTTTCTTT. J is TRBJ1-1 and V is TRBV4-2, with a weak D call TRBD1 (6 bases). V was trimmed by 3 bases and J by 7 bases, leaving 12 bases between them. Per germline, CDR1 LGHNA and CDR2 YNFKEQ. The CDR3 extends over 13 amino acids.

The chain links TRBV7-3 to TRBJ1-1; 7 bases match TRBD1. V lost 5 bases to trimming and J lost 4 bases; unmatched junction nucleotides: 7. Looked up from germline, CDR1 is SGHTA and CDR2 is FQGTGA. The CDR3 consists of 14 residues. The CDR3 here is CASSAGQWSTEAFF. CDR3 nucleotides: TGTGCCAGCAGCGCGGGACAGTGGTCCACTGAAGCTTTCTTT.

The V call is TRBV4-3, the J call TRBJ2-1, with TRBD1 as a possible D gene (6 bases). V lost 3 bases to trimming and J lost 9 bases, with 15 bases between them. The CDR3 extends over 14 amino acids. Germline assignment: CDR1 LGHNA and CDR2 YSLEER. This chain's CDR3 is CASSQARGPGEQFF. CDR3 DNA sequence: TGCGCCAGCAGCCAGGCCAGGGGCCCGGGTGAGCAGTTCTTC.

This chain uses TRBV5-1 with TRBJ1-1; tentative D call: TRBD1 (6 bases). The length of the CDR3 is 17 residues. Trimming took 4 bases from V and 0 from J, leaving 19 bases between them. Germline lookup yields CDR1 SGHRS and CDR2 YFSETQ. CDR3: CASSPPEGGPLNTEAFF. DNA for the CDR3: TGCGCCAGCAGCCCACCGGAGGGGGGACCCCTGAACACTGAAGCTTTCTTT.

The V call is TRBV6-6, the J call TRBJ1-2, with D possibly being TRBD1 (6 bases). Trimming left V 7 bases short and J 5 bases short, with 11 bases between. The germline CDR1 and CDR2 sequences are MNHNY and SVGAGI (reference sequence). The CDR3 sequence is 12 residues long. CDR3 residues: CASKYREYGYTF. The CDR3 DNA reads TGTGCCAGCAAGTACAGGGAGTATGGCTACACCTTC.

This chain links TRBV5-1 with TRBJ2-3; D gene unclear. With 1 base removed from V and 5 bases from J, the gap between germline ends came to 5 bases. This CDR3 contains 12 residues. The germline V gene encodes CDR1 SGHRS and CDR2 YFSETQ. The CDR3 sequence is CASSLNQDTQYF. CDR3 coding DNA: TGCGCCAGCAGCTTGAATCAAGATACGCAGTATTTT.

The chain uses TRBV18 and TRBJ1-3; 7 positions match TRBD1. Germline values: CDR1 KGHSH, CDR2 LQKENI. The CDR3 is made up of 15 amino acids. With V trimmed by 3 bases and J by 6 bases, 8 bases remained unmatched. For the CDR3, the DNA is TGTGCCAGCTCACCGGGGACAGCACGAGAAAACACCATATATTTT. Translation: CASSPGTARENTIYF.

This clone was seen once. This sequence joins TRBV10-3 and TRBJ2-1; TRBD2 matches at 12 bases. CDR1 is ENHRY and CDR2 is SYGVKD in the germline V gene. CDR3 length: 14 residues. With 6 bases clipped from V and 5 bases from J, the junction kept 2 bases outside the gene matches. The CDR3 region has the DNA TGTGCCATCAGAAGGACTAGCGGGGACAATGAGCAGTTCTTC. This encodes CAIRRTSGDNEQFF.

The rearrangement links TRBV5-4 to TRBJ2-3, with TRBD2 identical over 12 bases. CDR3 length: 17 residues. J lost 5 bases, V lost 4 bases, and 11 bases had no gene match. Germline values: CDR1 SGHNT, CDR2 YYREEE (reference sequence). This chain's CDR3 is CASSPTPTSGSGDTQYF. The CDR3, as DNA: TGTGCCAGCAGCCCGACCCCGACTAGCGGGAGTGGAGATACGCAGTATTTT.

V usage is TRBV30 and J usage is TRBJ1-2; possible D gene TRBD1, 5 bases. The CDR3 sequence is 14 residues long. Germline V gives CDR1 GTSNPN, CDR2 SVGIG (reference sequence). The V and J ends lost 4 bases and 4 bases respectively, with 16 bases between them. The CDR3 loop is CAWTGPPRGYGYTF. The CDR3 DNA reads TGTGCCTGGACGGGACCCCCACGAGGCTATGGCTACACCTTC.

Here the CDR3 reads CASSPTWRDRGRRNTIYF. CDR3 nucleotide sequence: TGTGCCAGCTCACCCACCTGGCGGGACAGGGGGCGCAGAAACACCATATATTTT. The chain is built from TRBV18 and TRBJ1-3; 12 positions match TRBD1. In germline, CDR1 is KGHSH, CDR2 LQKENI. The ends lost 3 bases at V and 5 bases at J; junction bases unmatched: 11. This CDR3 has 18 amino acids.

The chain has TRBV27 and TRBJ2-5; TRBD2 matches at 9 bases. This CDR3 contains 18 residues. V lost 5 bases, J lost 1 base, and 14 bases stayed unmatched. From germline, CDR1 is MNHEY and CDR2 SMNVEV (reference sequence). DNA for the CDR3: TGTGCCAGCAGTCCCTATCCTAGGGTAGCGGGAGTCCAAGAGACCCAGTACTTC. Translation: CASSPYPRVAGVQETQYF.

The rearrangement uses TRBV7-9 and TRBJ2-7; 9 bases are shared with TRBD1. Germline CDR1 is SEHNR and CDR2 is FQNEAQ (reference sequence). The CDR3 is 14 residues long. The V segment lost 5 bases and the J segment 4 bases; nucleotides outside the gene matches: 6. The CDR3 DNA is TGTGCCAGCAGCCGACAGGGGGACTCGTACGAGCAGTACTTC. It yields the protein CASSRQGDSYEQYF. The variable domain in full, with the rest retrieved from reference TRBV7-9 and TRBJ2-7, is DTGVSQNPRHKITKRGQNVTFRCDPISEHNRLYWYRQTLGQGPEFLTYFQNEAQLEKSRLLSDRFSAERPKGSFSTLEIQRTEQGDSAMYLCASSRQGDSYEQYFGPGTRLTVT.

The CDR3 protein is CASSLFGTGGSYEQYF. In DNA form, the CDR3 reads TGTGCCAGCAGTTTATTCGGGACAGGGGGCTCCTACGAGCAGTACTTC. The V call is TRBV28, the J call TRBJ2-7; the match to TRBD1 covers 11 bases. Germline trimming cut 1 base from V and 0 bases from J; bases unmatched to any gene: 2. The CDR3 length is 16 residues. Germline V gene lookup returns CDR1 MDHEN and CDR2 SYDVKM.

This sequence joins TRBV2 and TRBJ2-2; D gene ambiguous. The CDR3 runs to 15 residues. V lost 2 bases, J lost 6 bases, and 13 bases lay in between. Germline-derived CDR1 and CDR2 are SNHLY and FYNNEI. DNA for the CDR3: TGTGCCAGCAGTGAATTGGCAGGATTATCCGGGGAGCTGTTTTTT. Its protein is CASSELAGLSGELFF.

The J gene is TRBJ2-3, the V gene TRBV9; 10 positions match TRBD2. The CDR3 length is 15 residues. The junction had 3 bases not matched to a gene; V was cut back by 3 bases and J by 2 bases. Germline V gene sequence: CDR1 SGDLS, CDR2 YYNGEE. The CDR3 spells CASSGTSGSTDTQYF. The CDR3 nucleotides read TGTGCCAGCAGCGGGACTAGCGGATCCACAGATACGCAGTATTTT.

The chain employs TRBV28 and TRBJ1-4; the D gene is possibly TRBD1 (6 bases). Per the germline V gene, CDR1 is MDHEN and CDR2 is SYDVKM. CDR3 length: 14 residues. Deletions cut 6 bases from V and 6 bases from J, with 14 bases between. Here the CDR3 reads CASSLTAGDEKLFF. The CDR3 DNA sequence: TGTGCCAGCAGCCTAACAGCAGGGGATGAAAAACTGTTTTTT.

A single count supports this clone. The CDR3 spells CASSSATPVDTQYF. CDR3 DNA: TGCGCCAGCAGCTCCGCCACCCCGGTGGATACGCAGTATTTT. V and J are TRBV5-1 and TRBJ2-3; D unclear. The CDR3 contains 14 residues. In germline, CDR1 is SGHRS, CDR2 YFSETQ. Trimming left V 3 bases short and J 6 bases short, with 14 bases between. The full variable domain, in which reference TRBV5-1 and TRBJ2-3 provide the parts outside the CDR3, is KAGVTQTPRYLIKTRGQQVTLSCSPISGHRSVSWYQQTPGQGLQFLFEYFSETQRNKGNFPGRFSGRQFSNSRSEMNVSTLELGDSALYLCASSSATPVDTQYFGPGTRLTVL.